This TCR beta chain was sequenced in a study of cytomegalovirus exposure and HLA in healthy donors. Data came from immunoSEQ multiplex PCR; TCRdb stores just in-frame clones and leaves some out. Of 200,000 to 300,000 clones in the sample, less than 95% are singletons; the top ten hold approximately 3%. This CDR3 spans 17 amino acids. Trimming removed 1 base at V and 2 bases at J, with 20 bases between. CDR1 is SQVTM, CDR2 ANQGSEA, per germline. The V gene is TRBV29-1, the J gene TRBJ2-5; D gene unclear. This receptor was obtained from a woman aged 25-40 years in good health and CMV-seronegative. The source material was PBMCs. CDR3 amino acids: CSVEAHRTSTTQETQYF. The CDR3, as DNA: TGCAGCGTTGAAGCGCACAGAACAAGCACTACGCAAGAGACCCAGTACTTC.